This TCR beta chain emerged from a study of T cell changes during pregnancy in multiple sclerosis (dated by TCRdb to the late 2010s). Regarding the complete study: In women with multiple sclerosis, the researchers looked at how the T cell repertoire shifted as pregnancy progressed.

Details on this clone: Its antigen remains unidentified. Base qualities are not at hand, and no much larger clone is one base apart.

The library came from the immunoSEQ multiplex PCR assay. TCRdb's version of the immuneACCESS table is confined to in-frame rearrangements and falls short of the full clone set. An unresolved V gene accounts for under half of the shortfall where checked; the remainder is of unknown origin. For this sample there are about 36,000 clones; approximately 92% appear just once. Jointly, the top ten make up 1.2% of the sample. Trimmed from V: 0 bases; trimmed from J: 6 bases; junction bases lacking a gene match: 0. CDR1 and CDR2 are drawn from the germline V gene (reference sequence): GTSNPN, SVGIG. The CDR3 numbers 13 residues from cysteine through phenylalanine. CDR3 DNA only is kept here, 39 bases in frame from base 1.

Material for sequencing was PBMCs (not recorded whether the cells were cultured). The clonotype comes from a female donor with multiple sclerosis, enrolled in a pregnancy study. The chain couples TRBV30 to TRBJ2-3, with TRBD2 identical over 10 junction bases. The DNA is TGTGCCTGGAGTGTAGCGGGGGGGGATACGCAGTATTTT. It specifies CAWSVAGGDTQYF.